Presented here are 5 T cell receptor beta chains from one specimen sequenced in a study of blood T cell repertoires in COVID-19. Clones were read by immunoSEQ multiplex PCR, and TCRdb kept only the in-frame ones, dropping some. The sample contains about 460,000 clones, 80% to 90% of which appear only once. Sequencing was done on a sample of PBMCs or T cells enriched from blood (not recorded which). These receptors all come from a woman aged 60-70 years who had recovered from COVID-19.

V is TRBV4-1 and J is TRBJ1-4; D unresolved. CDR3 length equals 17 residues. Germline CDR1 MGHRA, CDR2 YSYEKL. Trimming removed 2 bases at V and 0 bases at J, with 13 bases between. CDR3 nucleotide sequence: TGCGCCAGCAGCCAAACCCTGGTCGGAGCAACTAATGAAAAACTGTTTTTT. Residues: CASSQTLVGATNEKLFF.

The CDR3 reads CASTPRGSTDTQYF. The CDR3 bases are TGCGCCAGCACCCCGAGAGGTAGCACAGATACGCAGTATTTT. The chain recombines TRBV4-1 with TRBJ2-3; D is ambiguous. The V and J ends lost 7 bases and 0 bases respectively, with 11 bases between them. Germline V gene lookup returns CDR1 MGHRA and CDR2 YSYEKL. The CDR3 is made up of 14 amino acids.

The chain carries TRBV18 and TRBJ1-4; D perhaps matches TRBD1 (6 bases). Trimming stripped 8 bases from V and 3 bases from J, with 13 bases between. The CDR3 length is 14 residues. Germline CDR1 and CDR2: KGHSH and LQKENI. The CDR3 spells CASQAGAANEKLFF. DNA for the CDR3: TGTGCCAGCCAGGCGGGGGCCGCTAATGAAAAACTGTTTTTT. The entire variable domain, with the rest obtained from reference TRBV18 and TRBJ1-4, is as follows: NAGVMQNPRHLVRRRGQEARLRCSPMKGHSHVYWYRQLPEEGLKFMVYLQKENIIDESGMPKERFSAEFPKEGPSILRIQQVVRGDSAAYFCASQAGAANEKLFFGSGTQLSVL.

The CDR3 nucleotides read TGTGCCATCAGGGACAGGGGCCGGACCACTGAAGCTTTCTTT. It translates to CAIRDRGRTTEAFF. This rearrangement joins TRBV10-3 to TRBJ1-1, with 9 bases that match TRBD1. Germline CDR1 ENHRY, CDR2 SYGVKD. V lost 6 bases to trimming and J lost 4 bases; unmatched junction nucleotides: 6. CDR3 size: 14 residues.

This chain connects TRBV6-5 to TRBJ1-2; D is possibly TRBD1 (6 bases). V shed 2 bases and J shed 6 bases, with 10 bases lying between them. This CDR3 spans 13 amino acids. Germline loops: CDR1 MNHEY, CDR2 SVGAGI. The CDR3 region is CASSYDRRDGYTF. CDR3 sequence (DNA): TGTGCCAGCAGTTACGACAGGCGAGATGGCTACACCTTC.